The rows below give T cell receptor beta chains drawn from one sample of a study of blood T cell repertoires in COVID-19. The protocol was immunoSEQ multiplex PCR, while the TCRdb copy is restricted to in-frame clones and leaves out a portion. The sample holds under 300,000 clones, around 80% seen once. The sequencing sample was made of peripheral blood. Receptor source: a man aged 40-50 years who had recovered from COVID-19. The CDR3 runs from the conserved cysteine through the conserved F or W. Each record gives: J gene, D gene, clone size, V gene, CDR3 length, CDR3 DNA, CDR3 protein. The D gene is left open where the match is weak. Not every row has a clone size; where given, it reads once, few, many or a size class.

>TRBJ2-7|-|-|TRBV7-9|14
TGTGCCAGCAGCGAAACTAGAGGCGGCCACGAGCAGTACTTC
CASSETRGGHEQYF
>TRBJ1-4|TRBD1|-|TRBV5-6|15
TGTGCCAGCAGCTTGTTCGGGACAGGGAATGAAAAACTGTTTTTT
CASSLFGTGNEKLFF
>TRBJ1-5|TRBD1|-|TRBV6-6|13
TGTGCCAGCACCGGGACAGACAATCAGCCCCAGCATTTT
CASTGTDNQPQHF
>TRBJ2-7|TRBD1|-|TRBV6-5|13
TGTGCCAGCAGCCGGGACAGTACCTACGAGCAGTACTTC
CASSRDSTYEQYF
>TRBJ2-5|-|-|TRBV6-4|18
TGTGCCAGCAGTGACTCGAGGTCTGGACTCAAATGGATAGAGACCCAGTACTTC
CASSDSRSGLKWIETQYF
>TRBJ1-1|-|-|TRBV10-3|11
TGTGCCATCAGGCAGGGTCCTGAAGCTTTCTTT
CAIRQGPEAFF
>TRBJ2-5|TRBD1|-|TRBV18|15
TGTGCCAGCTCACCACGGCAGGGGGCTGGAGAGACCCAGTACTTC
CASSPRQGAGETQYF
>TRBJ1-2|TRBD1|-|TRBV9|15
TGTGCCAGCAGCGTAGTCGACAGGGGTTACTATGGCTACACCTTC
CASSVVDRGYYGYTF
>TRBJ1-1|-|-|TRBV29-1|11
TGCAGCGTTACCAGGAACACTGAAGCTTTCTTT
CSVTRNTEAFF
>TRBJ1-1|-|-|TRBV6-6|14
TGTGCCAGCAGTCACCTGACAGAGAACACTGAAGCTTTCTTT
CASSHLTENTEAFF
>TRBJ1-5|-|-|TRBV12-3/TRBV12-4|13
TGTGCCAGCACCAAGGGGAGGGTTCAGCCCCAGCATTTT
CASTKGRVQPQHF
>TRBJ2-3|TRBD2|-|TRBV27|14
TGTGCCAGCAGTTTCCGGGAGGGCCAAGATACGCAGTATTTT
CASSFREGQDTQYF
>TRBJ1-5|TRBD1|few|TRBV2|13
TGTGCCAGCAGCCAGGGGGCTTTTCAGCCCCAGCATTTT
CASSQGAFQPQHF
>TRBJ2-1|-|-|TRBV29-1|11
TGCAGCGTTGTTGAGTCCAATGAGCAGTTCTTC
CSVVESNEQFF
>TRBJ1-5|TRBD1|-|TRBV4-3|15
TGCGCCAGCCGAAAGGCGACAGGGCCGAATCAGCCCCAGCATTTT
CASRKATGPNQPQHF
>TRBJ2-5|TRBD1|-|TRBV5-5|14
TGTGCCAGCAGTTGGACAGGTGATCCAGAGACCCAGTACTTC
CASSWTGDPETQYF
>TRBJ2-7|-|-|TRBV9|15
TGTGCCAGCAGCGTAGGGGGACTGGGAGCTTACGAGCAGTACTTC
CASSVGGLGAYEQYF
>TRBJ2-7|TRBD2|-|TRBV19|19
TGTGCCAGTAGTATATCGGGCGGCGGGGGGGCCTTCAGCTCCTACGAGCAGTACTTC
CASSISGGGGAFSSYEQYF
>TRBJ2-3|-|once|TRBV19|16
TGTGCCAGTAGTATATCGGGTTTCCACGGGACAGATACGCAGTATTTT
CASSISGFHGTDTQYF
>TRBJ2-7|TRBD1|-|TRBV2|15
TGTGCCAGCAGTAAAGGGACAGGGGATTCCTACGAGCAGTACTTC
CASSKGTGDSYEQYF
>TRBJ1-1|-|-|TRBV4-3|15
TGCGCCAGCAGCCAAGAGGCGGTCATAAACACTGAAGCTTTCTTT
CASSQEAVINTEAFF
>TRBJ1-2|-|-|TRBV25-1|14
TGTGCCAGCAGCCACGGGAGGGGGAACTATGGCTACACCTTC
CASSHGRGNYGYTF
>TRBJ2-7|TRBD1|-|TRBV3-1/TRBV3-2|16
TGTGCCAGCAGCACACACTACAGGGGGCAGCGATACGAGCAGTACTTC
CASSTHYRGQRYEQYF
>TRBJ1-5|-|-|TRBV6-5|15
TGTGCCACCAGCCAAACAGGTAATAGCAATCAGCCCCAGCATTTT
CATSQTGNSNQPQHF
>TRBJ1-2|-|-|TRBV4-1|16
TGCGCCAGCAGTACTGCAGGACTGAAGAAGCCCTATGGCTACACCTTC
CASSTAGLKKPYGYTF
>TRBJ1-1|-|few|TRBV5-4|16
TGTGCCAGCAGCACCCCCCAGCGGGGGCGAGGAACTGAAGCTTTCTTT
CASSTPQRGRGTEAFF
>TRBJ2-1|TRBD1|-|TRBV5-1|15
TGCGCCAGCAGCCCCAGACAGGGCACCTACAATGAGCAGTTCTTC
CASSPRQGTYNEQFF
>TRBJ2-5|-|-|TRBV30|12
TGTGCCTGGAGTGTAAGCGGGGAGACCCAGTACTTC
CAWSVSGETQYF
>TRBJ2-6|-|-|TRBV5-6|17
TGTGCCAGCAGCTTGTCCCCCTGGCACTCTGGGGCCAACGTCCTGACTTTC
CASSLSPWHSGANVLTF
>TRBJ2-1|-|-|TRBV29-1|13
TGCAGCGTTGGGAGGGTAAGGGGCAATGAGCAGTTCTTC
CSVGRVRGNEQFF
>TRBJ1-3|TRBD1|-|TRBV5-1|16
TGCGCCAGCAGCTTGGCAGGGGGGACCGGAGGAAACACCATATATTTT
CASSLAGGTGGNTIYF
>TRBJ2-3|TRBD2|-|TRBV6-5|14
TGTGCCGTAACTAGCGGGGGGCCCACAGATACGCAGTATTTT
CAVTSGGPTDTQYF
>TRBJ1-5|TRBD1|-|TRBV2|15
TGTGCCAGCAGTGCAGGGACAGGCGCTAATCAGCCCCAGCATTTT
CASSAGTGANQPQHF
>TRBJ1-6|-|-|TRBV5-4|15
TGTGCCAGCAGCTCGGGAGGCAGGGTAAATTCACCCCTCCACTTT
CASSSGGRVNSPLHF
>TRBJ2-7|-|-|TRBV19|15
TGTGCCAGTAGTGTTGACAGGTCCTCTCGCTACGAGCAGTACTTC
CASSVDRSSRYEQYF
>TRBJ2-1|-|-|TRBV5-1|13
TGCGCCAGCAGCTTGACCGAGTACAATGAGCAGTTCTTC
CASSLTEYNEQFF
>TRBJ1-1|-|-|TRBV7-2|13
TGTGCCAGCAGCGCGCTGCTATACACTGAAGCTTTCTTT
CASSALLYTEAFF
>TRBJ2-1|TRBD2|-|TRBV6-7|17
TGTGCCAGCAGTTACTCGGGACTAGCGGGATGTCTCAATGAGCAGTTCTTC
CASSYSGLAGCLNEQFF
>TRBJ2-1|TRBD2|-|TRBV12-5|15
TGTGCTAGTGGGATGGGACTAGCGGGAGTTGATGAGCAGTTCTTC
CASGMGLAGVDEQFF
>TRBJ2-2|TRBD2|-|TRBV6-2/TRBV6-3|19
TGTGCCAGCAGTTACCCATCGTTGGCGGGGGGCTCGAACACCGGGGAGCTGTTTTTT
CASSYPSLAGGSNTGELFF
>TRBJ1-5|-|-|TRBV6-2/TRBV6-3|16
TGTGCCAGCAGCCCTAGAGGGTCCTATAGCAATCAGCCCCAGCATTTT
CASSPRGSYSNQPQHF
>TRBJ1-1|TRBD1|-|TRBV10-2|14
TGCGCCAGCAGTGAACAGGGGGCGGGTACTGAAGCTTTCTTT
CASSEQGAGTEAFF
>TRBJ2-3|-|-|TRBV9|12
TGTGCCAGCAGCCCTGTCGGAGATACGCAGTATTTT
CASSPVGDTQYF
>TRBJ1-6|-|-|TRBV3-1/TRBV3-2|14
TGTGCCAGCAGCCAGCAGGGGAATAATTCACCCCTCCACTTT
CASSQQGNNSPLHF
>TRBJ1-5|-|-|TRBV5-5|14
TGTGCCAGCAGCTTGGGGACAATAACCCAGCCCCAGCATTTT
CASSLGTITQPQHF
>TRBJ2-1|TRBD2|-|TRBV5-1|18
TGCGCCAGCAGCTTGGTCACTAGCGGGGGTAGCTCCTACAATGAGCAGTTCTTC
CASSLVTSGGSSYNEQFF
>TRBJ2-3|-|-|TRBV7-2|15
TGTGCCAGCAGCCCGAAAATGCGTCTCACAGATACGCAGTATTTT
CASSPKMRLTDTQYF
>TRBJ1-2|-|-|TRBV3-1/TRBV3-2|11
TGTGCCAGCGCCCAGGGTCGGGGCTACACCTTC
CASAQGRGYTF
>TRBJ1-3|TRBD1|-|TRBV24-1|15
TGTGCCACCAGTGATTCCCGGGACAGCCGAAACACCATATATTTT
CATSDSRDSRNTIYF
>TRBJ1-2|-|-|TRBV6-5|14
TGTGCCAGCAGTTACCTAGAGGGAGGAGTAGGCTACACCTTC
CASSYLEGGVGYTF
>TRBJ1-1|TRBD1|-|TRBV19|14
TGTGCCAGTAGTCAGAGACAGGGCAGGGCTGAAGCTTTCTTT
CASSQRQGRAEAFF